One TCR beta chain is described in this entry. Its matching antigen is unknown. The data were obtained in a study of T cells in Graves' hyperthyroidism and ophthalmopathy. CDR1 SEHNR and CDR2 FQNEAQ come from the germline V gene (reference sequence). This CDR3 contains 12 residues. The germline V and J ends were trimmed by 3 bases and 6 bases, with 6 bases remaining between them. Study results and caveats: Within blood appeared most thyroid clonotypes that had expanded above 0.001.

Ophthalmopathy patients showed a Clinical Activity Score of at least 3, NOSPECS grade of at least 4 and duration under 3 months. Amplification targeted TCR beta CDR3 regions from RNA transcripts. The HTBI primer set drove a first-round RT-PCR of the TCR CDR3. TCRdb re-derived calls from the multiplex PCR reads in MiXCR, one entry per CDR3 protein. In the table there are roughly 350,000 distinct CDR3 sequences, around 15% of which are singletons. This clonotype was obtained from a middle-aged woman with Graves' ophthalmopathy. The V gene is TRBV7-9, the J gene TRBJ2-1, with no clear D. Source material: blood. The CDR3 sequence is CASSLESNEQFF. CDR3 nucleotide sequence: TGTGCCAGCAGCTTGGAAAGCAATGAGCAGTTCTTC. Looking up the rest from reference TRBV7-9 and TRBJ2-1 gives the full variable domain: DTGVSQNPRHKITKRGQNVTFRCDPISEHNRLYWYRQTLGQGPEFLTYFQNEAQLEKSRLLSDRFSAERPKGSFSTLEIQRTEQGDSAMYLCASSLESNEQFFGPGTRLTVL.